Below are 15 T cell receptor beta chains sequenced from a single sample in a study of blood T cell repertoires in COVID-19. TCRdb's table, derived via immunoSEQ multiplex PCR, lists solely in-frame clones and lacks some. The sample lists around 180,000 clones, about 82% occurring once. Sequenced input: peripheral blood. All receptors come from a woman aged 25 to 39 with acute or convalescent COVID-19.

The chain couples TRBV7-2 to TRBJ1-2; 8 bases match TRBD1. V lost 1 base to trimming and J lost 4 bases; unmatched junction nucleotides: 5. The germline V gene encodes CDR1 SGHTA and CDR2 FQGNSA. The length of the CDR3 is 15 residues. CDR3 loop: CASSLETGEGYGYTF. As DNA, the CDR3 is TGTGCCAGCAGCTTAGAGACAGGGGAGGGCTATGGCTACACCTTC.

V gene TRBV4-3 combines with J gene TRBJ1-2; perhaps TRBD1 as D (6 bases). The CDR3 has 16 amino acids. The V end lost 4 bases, the J end lost 2 bases, and 17 bases lay between the germline ends. Germline assignment: CDR1 LGHNA and CDR2 YSLEER. Here the CDR3 reads CASSRDGGGANYGYTF. DNA of the CDR3: TGCGCCAGCAGCCGGGATGGCGGGGGCGCAAACTATGGCTACACCTTC.

This rearrangement joins TRBV28 to TRBJ1-6; D unresolved. Trimming removed 2 bases at V and 0 bases at J, with 8 bases between. Germline CDR1 MDHEN, CDR2 SYDVKM. There are 16 residues in the CDR3. The CDR3 here is CASSLGQSSYNSPLHF. As DNA, the CDR3 is TGTGCCAGCAGTTTAGGGCAGAGCTCCTATAATTCACCCCTCCACTTT.

The chain has TRBV6-1 and TRBJ2-1, with 10 positions matching TRBD2. CDR1 and CDR2 from the germline V gene are MNHNS and SASEGT. The CDR3 has 16 residues. The V gene end was trimmed by 1 base and the J gene end by 12 bases; junction bases not matched to a gene: 12. This chain's CDR3 is CASSEELIAGGPGQFF. CDR3 DNA: TGTGCCAGCAGTGAAGAGTTAATAGCGGGAGGCCCCGGGCAGTTCTTC.

This chain connects TRBV4-3 to TRBJ1-2; D call uncertain. This CDR3 contains 15 residues. Germline V gives CDR1 LGHNA, CDR2 YSLEER. The V end was cut by 3 bases, the J end by 4 bases, with 15 bases between. The DNA of the CDR3 is TGCGCCAGCAGCCAGAGGACGGGAGAGTCCTATGGCTACACCTTC. Protein: CASSQRTGESYGYTF.

The gene calls are TRBV5-1 and TRBJ1-6; D remains ambiguous. Germline assignment: CDR1 SGHRS and CDR2 YFSETQ. This CDR3 has 13 amino acids. Trimming cost V 0 bases and J 7 bases, with 5 bases left between them. Written as DNA, the CDR3 is TGCGCCAGCAGCTTGGTCGGGAATTCACCCCTCCACTTT. It yields the protein CASSLVGNSPLHF.

The chain has TRBV7-2 and TRBJ2-7, with D tentatively TRBD1 (6 bases). This CDR3 is built from 13 residues. Germline V CDR1 and CDR2: SGHTA, FQGNSA. V dropped 5 bases and J dropped 4 bases, with 12 bases sitting between them. CDR3 sequence reads: CASSPRGRYEQYF. The CDR3 nucleotides are TGTGCCAGCAGCCCCAGGGGTAGGTACGAGCAGTACTTC.

The chain combines TRBV28 with TRBJ1-5; TRBD1 agrees at 7 bases. CDR1 MDHEN and CDR2 SYDVKM come from the germline V gene. This CDR3 has 16 amino acids. Trimming took 2 bases from V and 3 from J; bases not matched to a gene: 7. CDR3 sequence reads: CASSLNKGAVNQPQHF. The CDR3 coding sequence is TGTGCCAGCAGTTTAAATAAGGGGGCCGTCAATCAGCCCCAGCATTTT.

The chain is built from TRBV6-5 and TRBJ2-5; a possible D gene is TRBD2 (6 bases). Trimming pared 0 bases from V and 5 bases from J, leaving 10 bases between. The CDR3 is 14 amino acids. From germline, CDR1 is MNHEY and CDR2 SVGAGI. This CDR3 reads CASSYSRGKETQYF. The DNA of the CDR3 is TGTGCCAGCAGTTACTCACGGGGGAAGGAGACCCAGTACTTC.

The genes are TRBV19 and TRBJ1-5; TRBD1 might be the D (6 bases). The length of the CDR3 is 15 residues. V was cut by 1 base and J by 4 bases, with 11 bases left in between. Germline CDR1 reads LNHDA; CDR2 reads SQIVND (reference sequence). CDR3 region: CASSIVDSVNQPQHF. In DNA form, the CDR3 reads TGTGCCAGTAGTATAGTGGACAGCGTAAATCAGCCCCAGCATTTT.

The chain combines TRBV5-3 with TRBJ1-5; a possible D gene is TRBD1 (6 bases). TRBV5-3 is an ORF, and what it does is uncertain. The V gene lost 4 bases and the J gene lost 0 bases, with 17 bases spanning the gap. CDR3 length equals 17 residues. CDR3 DNA sequence: TGTGCCAGAAGCCCTCGATACAGGGCGGATAGCAATCAGCCCCAGCATTTT. Translating it yields CARSPRYRADSNQPQHF.

This clone occurred a few times. The chain couples TRBV5-4 to TRBJ1-3; perhaps TRBD1 as D (5 bases). Between the trimmed V and J ends, which lost 7 bases and 4 bases, there was a span of 21 bases. The CDR3 consists of 16 residues. CDR1 and CDR2 (germline): SGHNT, YYREEE (reference sequence). In nucleotides, the CDR3 is TGTGCCAGCTGGGACCGGGAGGCAGGGAAAGGAAACACCATATATTTT. Protein: CASWDREAGKGNTIYF.

This clone was seen repeatedly, ten times or more. The chain recombines TRBV5-1 with TRBJ2-1; 7 bases map to TRBD1. CDR3 length equals 17 residues. CDR1 is SGHRS, CDR2 YFSETQ, per germline. J lost 5 bases, V lost 1 base, and 12 bases had no gene match. The DNA for the CDR3 is TGCGCCAGCAGCTTGTCCGACAGGGCCGATGGGAACAATGAGCAGTTCTTC. Protein sequence: CASSLSDRADGNNEQFF.

The chain links TRBV7-3 to TRBJ2-5, with 13 nucleotides matching TRBD2. The CDR3 has 15 residues. Germline CDR1 is SGHTA and CDR2 is FQGTGA. V lost 5 bases to trimming and J lost 4 bases; unmatched junction nucleotides: 4. The CDR3 spells CASSPGTSGVETQYF. For the CDR3, the DNA is TGTGCCAGCAGCCCCGGGACTAGCGGGGTAGAGACCCAGTACTTC. Looking up the rest from reference TRBV7-3 and TRBJ2-5 gives the full variable domain: GAGVSQTPSNKVTEKGKYVELRCDPISGHTALYWYRQSLGQGPEFLIYFQGTGAADDSGLPNDRFFAVRPEGSVSTLKIQRTERGDSAVYLCASSPGTSGVETQYFGPGTRLLVL.

A remark on this clone: Distinct nucleotide sequences in the sample also encode this CDR3. The chain combines TRBV3-1 (or the pseudogene TRBV3-2) with TRBJ1-2, with 8 bases matching TRBD1. The CDR3 is 12 residues long. V shed 3 bases and J 6 bases; nucleotides not matched to a gene: 0. CDR1 is LGHDT and CDR2 is YNNKEL in the germline V gene (reference sequence). This CDR3 is CASSQTGDGYTF. The CDR3 DNA reads as TGTGCCAGCAGCCAGACAGGGGATGGCTACACCTTC.